A selection of T cell receptor beta chains follows, all from one sample in a study of T cells after yellow fever vaccination. MiXCR, applied by TCRdb to the 5' RACE reads, yields one record per CDR3 protein. The table includes 300,000 to 400,000 distinct CDR3 sequences, 6.2% detected once. The material sequenced was PBMCs, taken 5 days after the yellow fever booster vaccination. These receptors were obtained from a man aged 25-45 years who received the YFV17D yellow fever vaccine. Both conserved end residues are part of each CDR3. D genes are given only for firm matches. The size field is filled for only some rows; it gives once, few, many or a size class.

- | TRBJ2-5 | TRBV20-1 | - | CSARDPLRWYQETQYF | TGCAGTGCTAGAGACCCCCTGCGTTGGTACCAAGAGACCCAGTACTTC
many | TRBJ2-3 | TRBV29-1 | - | CSVEGRAEADTQYF | TGCAGCGTTGAAGGGAGGGCCGAGGCAGATACGCAGTATTTT
- | TRBJ1-2 | TRBV28 | TRBD1 | CAGSLVGQGLDGYTF | TGTGCCGGCAGTTTAGTCGGACAGGGATTGGATGGCTACACCTTC
few | TRBJ2-7 | TRBV5-1 | - | CASKETSSYEQYF | TGCGCCAGCAAAGAAACTAGCTCCTACGAGCAGTACTTC
- | TRBJ2-5 | TRBV6-1 | - | CASKTSVGAETQYF | TGTGCCAGCAAGACCTCGGTGGGAGCTGAGACCCAGTACTTC
many | TRBJ2-5 | TRBV7-2 | - | CASSLRVTQYF | TGTGCCAGCAGCTTAAGGGTGACCCAGTACTTC
- | TRBJ2-2 | TRBV30 | - | CAWSVWGWDTGELFF | TGTGCCTGGAGTGTTTGGGGGTGGGACACCGGGGAGCTGTTTTTT
many | TRBJ2-4 | TRBV5-6 | - | CASSTSVGAKNIQYF | TGTGCCAGCAGTACTAGTGTGGGGGCCAAAAACATTCAGTACTTC
- | TRBJ2-2 | TRBV7-2 | - | CASVAVTGELFF | TGTGCCAGCGTTGCCGTCACCGGGGAGCTGTTTTTT
many | TRBJ1-2 | TRBV20-1 | - | CSAPRQVSDYTF | TGCAGTGCTCCCCGACAGGTCTCGGACTACACCTTC
- | TRBJ2-5 | TRBV10-3 | - | CAISAGFKETQYF | TGTGCCATCAGTGCCGGGTTCAAAGAGACCCAGTACTTC
- | TRBJ2-3 | TRBV4-2 | - | CASSQDLSLRTDTQYF | TGTGCCAGCAGCCAAGATCTTAGTTTACGCACAGATACGCAGTATTTT
many | TRBJ2-2 | TRBV12-5 | TRBD2 | CASGVRAGGNTGELFF | TGTGCTAGTGGTGTCAGAGCGGGAGGGAACACCGGGGAGCTGTTTTTT
- | TRBJ2-6 | TRBV27 | - | CASLTRRVAGANVLTF | TGTGCCAGCCTCACGCGGAGGGTAGCCGGGGCCAACGTCCTGACTTTC
- | TRBJ2-2 | TRBV21-1 | - | CASSDGTKAGELFF | TGTGCCAGCAGCGATGGGACTAAGGCCGGGGAGCTGTTTTTT
few | TRBJ2-5 | TRBV28 | - | CASSLGGQIQETQYF | TGTGCCAGCAGTTTAGGAGGACAGATACAAGAGACCCAGTACTTC
few | TRBJ1-2 | TRBV28 | TRBD1 | CASNKQGAWSGYTF | TGTGCCAGCAACAAACAGGGGGCCTGGAGTGGCTACACCTTC
many | TRBJ2-2 | TRBV7-2 | - | CASSFLSQTGELFF | TGTGCCAGCAGCTTTCTCAGCCAGACCGGGGAGCTGTTTTTT
- | TRBJ2-4 | TRBV3-1 | TRBD2 | CASSQAFSVVAGVGKNIQYF | TGTGCCAGCAGCCAAGCCTTTTCCGTAGTAGCGGGAGTGGGCAAAAACATTCAGTACTTC
- | TRBJ1-1 | TRBV29-1 | - | CSVEDRGQAPSEGEAFF | TGCAGCGTTGAAGATCGGGGCCAGGCCCCGTCCGAAGGTGAAGCTTTCTTT
- | TRBJ2-7 | TRBV29-1 | - | CSVEGSEEQYF | TGCAGCGTTGAAGGATCGGAAGAGCAGTACTTC
many | TRBJ2-7 | TRBV3-1 | - | CASSQAGADSYYEQYF | TGTGCCAGCAGCCAAGCTGGCGCAGACTCTTATTACGAGCAGTACTTC
few | TRBJ2-7 | TRBV20-1 | TRBD2 | CSAFAQTSGSYEQYF | TGCAGTGCTTTCGCCCAGACTAGCGGGAGTTACGAGCAGTACTTC
- | TRBJ2-3 | TRBV9 | TRBD2 | CASSGTSGGTDTQYF | TGTGCCAGCAGCGGGACTAGCGGGGGTACAGATACGCAGTATTTT
many | TRBJ2-1 | TRBV20-1 | - | CSARQDTAYNEQFF | TGCAGTGCTAGACAGGACACGGCCTACAATGAGCAGTTCTTC
few | TRBJ2-3 | TRBV2 | - | CASSVYRDTQYF | TGTGCCAGCAGCGTATATCGCGATACGCAGTATTTT
few | TRBJ1-5 | TRBV7-2 | TRBD1 | CASSRGLNQPQHF | TGTGCCAGCAGCAGGGGGCTGAATCAGCCCCAGCATTTT
- | TRBJ1-2 | TRBV20-1 | TRBD1 | CSARADTGELYGYTF | TGCAGTGCTAGAGCTGATACAGGGGAACTCTATGGCTACACCTTC
few | TRBJ2-1 | TRBV11-2 | - | CASSTKVGSYNEQFF | TGTGCCAGCAGCACAAAGGTGGGGTCCTACAATGAGCAGTTCTTC
few | TRBJ2-3 | TRBV7-2 | - | CASTQSSDTQYF | TGTGCCAGCACCCAGTCTTCAGATACGCAGTATTTT
- | TRBJ2-5 | TRBV6-1 | - | CASSPGTLLQETQYF | TGTGCCAGCAGTCCCGGGACACTACTCCAAGAGACCCAGTACTTC
few | TRBJ2-5 | TRBV5-1 | TRBD1 | CASSPTSRDRETQYF | TGCGCCAGCAGCCCCACGTCCCGGGACAGGGAGACCCAGTACTTC
many | TRBJ2-1 | TRBV14 | - | CASSVNRANEQFF | TGTGCCAGCAGCGTAAACAGGGCAAATGAGCAGTTCTTC
few | TRBJ2-4 | TRBV24-1 | TRBD1 | CATSDSRQGGNIQYF | TGTGCCACCAGTGATTCACGACAGGGGGGGAACATTCAGTACTTC
- | TRBJ2-5 | TRBV25-1 | - | CASSQGGGQYGTQYF | TGTGCCAGCAGCCAAGGTGGTGGACAGTACGGGACCCAGTACTTC
many | TRBJ2-7 | TRBV3-1 | TRBD2 | CASKGEGAYEQYF | TGTGCCAGCAAAGGGGAGGGCGCCTACGAGCAGTACTTC
few | TRBJ2-6 | TRBV18 | TRBD2 | CASSTGTSSSGANVLTF | TGTGCCAGCTCAACCGGGACTAGCAGCTCTGGGGCCAACGTCCTGACTTTC
few | TRBJ1-1 | TRBV12-3/TRBV12-4 | - | CASSFIGGFMNTEAFF | TGTGCCAGCAGTTTTATCGGGGGATTTATGAACACTGAAGCTTTCTTT
- | TRBJ2-3 | TRBV5-1 | TRBD2 | CASSSPLADSTDTQYF | TGCGCCAGCAGCTCCCCACTAGCGGACAGCACAGATACGCAGTATTTT
- | TRBJ2-1 | TRBV18 | TRBD2 | CTSSPPAVAGLWDEQFF | TGTACCAGCTCACCACCTGCTGTAGCGGGACTTTGGGATGAGCAGTTCTTC
- | TRBJ2-5 | TRBV5-1 | - | CASSLYGIQETQYF | TGCGCCAGCAGCTTGTACGGGATCCAAGAGACCCAGTACTTC
many | TRBJ2-2 | TRBV6-5 | - | CASSYRVLSGNTGELFF | TGTGCCAGCAGTTACCGGGTGCTCAGCGGGAACACCGGGGAGCTGTTTTTT
- | TRBJ2-7 | TRBV4-3 | TRBD2 | CASSPSGSYSYEQYF | TGCGCCAGCAGTCCTAGCGGGTCCTACTCCTACGAGCAGTACTTC
few | TRBJ1-1 | TRBV5-1 | - | CASSSTRTANTEAFF | TGCGCCAGCAGCTCGACGCGGACAGCGAACACTGAAGCTTTCTTT
- | TRBJ2-5 | TRBV15 | - | CATSRVGEETQYF | TGTGCCACCAGCAGGGTTGGCGAAGAGACCCAGTACTTC
few | TRBJ2-1 | TRBV6-6 | - | CASRSAPDEQFF | TGTGCCAGCAGGTCTGCCCCCGATGAGCAGTTCTTC
many | TRBJ2-2 | TRBV7-2 | - | CASSRVLPGELFF | TGTGCCAGCAGCCGGGTTCTTCCCGGGGAGCTGTTTTTT
many | TRBJ2-1 | TRBV6-6 | - | CASCGTNEQFF | TGTGCCAGCTGCGGGACAAATGAGCAGTTCTTC